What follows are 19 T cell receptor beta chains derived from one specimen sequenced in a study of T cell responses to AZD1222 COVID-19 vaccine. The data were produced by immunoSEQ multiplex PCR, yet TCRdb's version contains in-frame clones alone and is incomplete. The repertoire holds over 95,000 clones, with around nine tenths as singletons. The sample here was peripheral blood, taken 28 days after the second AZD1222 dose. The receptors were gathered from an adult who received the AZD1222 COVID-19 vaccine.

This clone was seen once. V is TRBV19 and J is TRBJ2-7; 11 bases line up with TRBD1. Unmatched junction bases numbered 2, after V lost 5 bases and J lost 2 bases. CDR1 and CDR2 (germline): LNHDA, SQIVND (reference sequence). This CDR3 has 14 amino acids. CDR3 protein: CASSPGQGAYEQYF. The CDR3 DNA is TGTGCCAGTAGTCCGGGACAGGGGGCCTACGAGCAGTACTTC. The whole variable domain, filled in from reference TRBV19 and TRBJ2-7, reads DGGITQSPKYLFRKEGQNVTLSCEQNLNHDAMYWYRQDPGQGLRLIYYSQIVNDFQKGDIAEGYSVSREKKESFPLTVTSAQKNPTAFYLCASSPGQGAYEQYFGPGTRLTVT.

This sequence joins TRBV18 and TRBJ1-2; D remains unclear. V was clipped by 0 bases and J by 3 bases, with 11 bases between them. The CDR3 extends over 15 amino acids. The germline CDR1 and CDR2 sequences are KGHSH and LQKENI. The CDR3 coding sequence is TGTGCCAGCTCACCACCTGGGGAGGGCTACTATGGCTACACCTTC. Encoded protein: CASSPPGEGYYGYTF.

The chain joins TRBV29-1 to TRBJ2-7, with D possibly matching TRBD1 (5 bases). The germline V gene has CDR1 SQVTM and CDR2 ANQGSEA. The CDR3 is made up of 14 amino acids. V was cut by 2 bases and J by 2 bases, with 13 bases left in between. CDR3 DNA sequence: TGCAGCGTTGAAATACAGGCAGCGACCTACGAGCAGTACTTC. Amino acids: CSVEIQAATYEQYF.

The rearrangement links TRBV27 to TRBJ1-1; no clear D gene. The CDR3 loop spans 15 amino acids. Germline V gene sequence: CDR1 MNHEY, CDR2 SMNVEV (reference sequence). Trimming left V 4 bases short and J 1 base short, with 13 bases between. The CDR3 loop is CASSSLLLSNTEAFF. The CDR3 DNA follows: TGTGCCAGCAGTTCCCTCCTACTTTCGAACACTGAAGCTTTCTTT.

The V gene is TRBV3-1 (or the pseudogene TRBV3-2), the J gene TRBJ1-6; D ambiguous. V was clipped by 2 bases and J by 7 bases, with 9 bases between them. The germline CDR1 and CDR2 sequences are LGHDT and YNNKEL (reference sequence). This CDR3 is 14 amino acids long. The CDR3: CASSQNIANSPLHF. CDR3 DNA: TGTGCCAGCAGCCAAAACATAGCGAATTCACCCCTCCACTTT.

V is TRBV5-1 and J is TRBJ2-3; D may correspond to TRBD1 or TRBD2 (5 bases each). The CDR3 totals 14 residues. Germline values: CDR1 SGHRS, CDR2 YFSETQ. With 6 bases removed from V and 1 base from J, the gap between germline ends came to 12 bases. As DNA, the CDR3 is TGCGCCAGCACCTGGGACGGGCGCACAGATACGCAGTATTTT. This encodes CASTWDGRTDTQYF.

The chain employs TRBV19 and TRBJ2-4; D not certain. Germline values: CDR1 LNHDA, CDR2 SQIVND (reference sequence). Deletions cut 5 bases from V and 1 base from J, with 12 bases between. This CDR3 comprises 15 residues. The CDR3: CASSLGDWAKNIQYF. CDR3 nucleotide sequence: TGTGCCAGTAGTCTTGGAGACTGGGCCAAAAACATTCAGTACTTC.

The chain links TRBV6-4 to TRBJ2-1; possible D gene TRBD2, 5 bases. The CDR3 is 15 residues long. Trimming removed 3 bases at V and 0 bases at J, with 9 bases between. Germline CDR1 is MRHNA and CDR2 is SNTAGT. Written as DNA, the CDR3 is TGTGCCAGCAGTGAGAGAGCGGCCTCCTACAATGAGCAGTTCTTC. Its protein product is CASSERAASYNEQFF.

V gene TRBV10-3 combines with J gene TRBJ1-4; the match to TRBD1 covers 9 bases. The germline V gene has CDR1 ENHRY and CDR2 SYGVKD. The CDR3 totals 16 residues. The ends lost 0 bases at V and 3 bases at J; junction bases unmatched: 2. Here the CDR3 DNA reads TGTGCCATCAGTGAGTCACAGGGGGCCTCTAATGAAAAACTGTTTTTT. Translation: CAISESQGASNEKLFF.

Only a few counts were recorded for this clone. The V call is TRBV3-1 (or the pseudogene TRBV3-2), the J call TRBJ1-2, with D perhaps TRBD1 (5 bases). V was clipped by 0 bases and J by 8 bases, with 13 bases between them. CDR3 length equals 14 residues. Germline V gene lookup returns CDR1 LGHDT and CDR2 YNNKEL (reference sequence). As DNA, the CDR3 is TGTGCCAGCAGCCAAGATAACCAGGGTCGGGGCTACACCTTC. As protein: CASSQDNQGRGYTF.

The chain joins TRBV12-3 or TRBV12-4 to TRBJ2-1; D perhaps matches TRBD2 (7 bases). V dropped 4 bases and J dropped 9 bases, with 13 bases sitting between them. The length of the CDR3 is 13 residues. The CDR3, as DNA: TGTGCCAGCAGTTACACAAGGGGGGGTGAGCAGTTCTTC. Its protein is CASSYTRGGEQFF.

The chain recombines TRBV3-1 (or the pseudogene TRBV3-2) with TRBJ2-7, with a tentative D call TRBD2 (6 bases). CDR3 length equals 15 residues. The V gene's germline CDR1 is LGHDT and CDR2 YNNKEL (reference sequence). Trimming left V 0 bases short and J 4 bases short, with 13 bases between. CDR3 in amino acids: CASSQELAAFYEQYF. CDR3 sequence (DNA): TGTGCCAGCAGCCAAGAACTAGCAGCCTTTTACGAGCAGTACTTC.

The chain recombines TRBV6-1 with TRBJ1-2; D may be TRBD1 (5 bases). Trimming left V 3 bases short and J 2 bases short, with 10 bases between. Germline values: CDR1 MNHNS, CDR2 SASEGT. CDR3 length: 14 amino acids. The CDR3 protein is CASSDGTGNYGYTF. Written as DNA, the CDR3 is TGTGCCAGCAGTGACGGGACGGGGAACTATGGCTACACCTTC.

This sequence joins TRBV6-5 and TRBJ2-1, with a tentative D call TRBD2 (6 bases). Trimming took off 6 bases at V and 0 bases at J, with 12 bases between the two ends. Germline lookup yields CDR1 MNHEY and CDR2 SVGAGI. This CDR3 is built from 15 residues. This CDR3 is CASRKDGSSYNEQFF. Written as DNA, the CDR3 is TGTGCCAGCAGGAAGGACGGGAGCTCCTACAATGAGCAGTTCTTC.

This CDR3 is CASSRGEDQPQHF. For the CDR3, the DNA is TGTGCCAGCTCACGCGGGGAAGATCAGCCCCAGCATTTT. This rearrangement joins TRBV18 to TRBJ1-5; D unclear. V was shortened by 4 bases and J by 5 bases, with 9 bases between the two germline ends. Germline V CDR1 and CDR2: KGHSH, LQKENI. The CDR3 is made up of 13 amino acids.

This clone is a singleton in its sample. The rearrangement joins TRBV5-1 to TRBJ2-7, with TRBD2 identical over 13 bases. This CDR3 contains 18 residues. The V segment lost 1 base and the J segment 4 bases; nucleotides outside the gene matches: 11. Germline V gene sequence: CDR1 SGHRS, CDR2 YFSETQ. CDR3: CASSLYGLAGDSSYEQYF. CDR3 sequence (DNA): TGCGCCAGCAGCTTGTATGGACTAGCGGGAGACTCTTCTTACGAGCAGTACTTC.

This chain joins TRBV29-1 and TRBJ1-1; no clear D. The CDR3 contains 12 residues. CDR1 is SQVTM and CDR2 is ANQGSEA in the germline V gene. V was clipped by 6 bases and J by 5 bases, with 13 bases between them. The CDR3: CSVSEGETEAFF. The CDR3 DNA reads TGCAGCGTAAGCGAGGGTGAGACTGAAGCTTTCTTT.

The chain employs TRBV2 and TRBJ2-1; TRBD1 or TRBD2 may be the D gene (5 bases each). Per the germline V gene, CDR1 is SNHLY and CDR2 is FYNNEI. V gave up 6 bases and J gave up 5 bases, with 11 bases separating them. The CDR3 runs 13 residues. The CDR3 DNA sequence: TGTGCCAGCAGGGACACGGGGCACAATGAGCAGTTCTTC. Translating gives CASRDTGHNEQFF. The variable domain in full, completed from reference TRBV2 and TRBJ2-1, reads EPEVTQTPSHQVTQMGQEVILRCVPISNHLYFYWYRQILGQKVEFLVSFYNNEISEKSEIFDDQFSVERPDGSNFTLKIRSTKLEDSAMYFCASRDTGHNEQFFGPGTRLTVL.

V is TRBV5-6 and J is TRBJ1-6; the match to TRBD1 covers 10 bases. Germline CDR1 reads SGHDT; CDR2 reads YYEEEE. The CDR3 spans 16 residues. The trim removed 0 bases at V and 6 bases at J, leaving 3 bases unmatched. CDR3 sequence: CASSLGQGASNSPLHF. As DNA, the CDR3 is TGTGCCAGCAGCTTGGGACAGGGGGCGAGTAATTCACCCCTCCACTTT.